Following are 7 T cell receptor beta chains from one sample sequenced in a study of T-cell reconstitution after alpha-beta-depleted transplantation in children. Unique molecular identifiers were used to barcode this TCRbeta library. Each CDR3 protein is one row after TCRdb ran MiXCR on the PCR reads. The sample includes approximately 510,000 distinct CDR3 sequences, approximately 16% of them seen just once. Sequences were derived from PBMCs from the stem cell graft donor, sampled from the stem cell graft. These receptors all stem from a human donor who donated a stem cell graft to a child with acute lymphoblastic leukemia.

This clonotype has a handful of counts. This chain connects TRBV6-1 to TRBJ2-7; 8 bases align to TRBD1. This CDR3 has 14 residues. Unmatched junction bases numbered 7, after V lost 4 bases and J lost 5 bases. Per germline, CDR1 MNHNS and CDR2 SASEGT. For the CDR3, the DNA is TGTGCCAGCAGTGCAGGACAGGGTCCCCACGAGCAGTACTTC. It codes for CASSAGQGPHEQYF.

The chain recombines TRBV27 with TRBJ2-1; D not certain. CDR1 is MNHEY and CDR2 is SMNVEV in the germline V gene (reference sequence). The CDR3 runs to 14 residues. The ends were cut back, 5 bases at V and 0 bases at J, with 8 bases in the middle. The CDR3, as DNA: TGTGCCAGCAGTACCTTCATCTCCTACAATGAGCAGTTCTTC. This codes for CASSTFISYNEQFF.

This clonotype was seen a handful of times. DNA for the CDR3: TGCGCCAGCAGCACCCCAGCGGGAGGCTACAATGAGCAGTTCTTC. It encodes CASSTPAGGYNEQFF. The chain recombines TRBV4-1 with TRBJ2-1; TRBD2 matches at 9 bases. This CDR3 is 15 amino acids long. Unmatched junction bases numbered 5, after V lost 5 bases and J lost 3 bases. Germline V gene sequence: CDR1 MGHRA, CDR2 YSYEKL.

In this sample, this clonotype turned up a few times. The J gene is TRBJ2-2, the V gene TRBV29-1; the D gene is possibly TRBD1 (6 bases). Trimming shortened V by 3 bases and J by 1 base, and 9 bases separated the two germline ends. CDR3 size: 14 residues. CDR1 SQVTM and CDR2 ANQGSEA come from the germline V gene. The CDR3 DNA follows: TGCAGCGTTGATGAACAGGGGAACACCGGGGAGCTGTTTTTT. The encoded protein is CSVDEQGNTGELFF.

The chain has TRBV5-1 and TRBJ1-1; 8 positions match TRBD1. The germline gives CDR1 SGHRS, CDR2 YFSETQ. The J segment lost 0 bases and the V segment lost 3 bases, leaving 7 bases of the junction unmatched. This CDR3 contains 16 residues. The CDR3 loop is CASSSTSDRVNTEAFF. CDR3 DNA sequence: TGCGCCAGCAGCTCGACTTCGGACAGGGTGAACACTGAAGCTTTCTTT.

The DNA for the CDR3 is TGTGCCAGCAGCTTAAGGGACCACACCTACGAGCAGTACTTC. Protein product: CASSLRDHTYEQYF. V usage is TRBV7-8 and J usage is TRBJ2-7, with D perhaps matching TRBD1 or TRBD2 (5 bases each). From germline, CDR1 is SGHVS and CDR2 FQNEAQ. V was cut by 2 bases and J by 2 bases, with 10 bases left in between. The CDR3 extends over 14 amino acids. The entire variable domain, with the rest obtained from reference TRBV7-8 and TRBJ2-7, is as follows: GAGVSQSPRYKVAKRGQDVALRCDPISGHVSLFWYQQALGQGPEFLTYFQNEAQLDKSGLPSDRFFAERPEGSVSTLKIQRTQQEDSAVYLCASSLRDHTYEQYFGPGTRLTVT.

J is TRBJ2-5 and V is TRBV5-1; D is unresolved. V dropped 7 bases and J dropped 1 base, with 8 bases sitting between them. The CDR3 is 12 amino acids. Looked up from germline, CDR1 is SGHRS and CDR2 is YFSETQ. CDR3 DNA sequence: TGCGCCAGCGCGTCGCCCCAAGAGACCCAGTACTTC. Translating gives CASASPQETQYF.